Sequencing of this TCR beta chain was carried out in a study of CD8 T cells in Susac syndrome. V shed 7 bases and J 10 bases; nucleotides not matched to a gene: 15. The CDR3 is 15 residues long. Per the germline V gene, CDR1 is DFQATT and CDR2 is SNEGSKA (reference sequence). Reverse transcription of about 0.5 to 1 ug RNA was carried out with random hexamers. MiXCR, run by TCRdb on the immunoSEQ multiplex PCR reads, gives a single entry per CDR3 protein. The data show fewer than 250,000 distinct CDR3 sequences, approximately 93% seen once. The source of this sequence is a human donor in good health. Sequencing was carried out using CD4+ T cells from PBMCs. The V and J genes are TRBV20-1 and TRBJ1-6, with 8 bases aligning to TRBD1. The CDR3 nucleotides are TGCAGTGTTCGACAGGGGCGACTGGGGGGATCACCCCTCCACTTT. This codes for CSVRQGRLGGSPLHF.